This TCR beta chain was obtained from a study of T cells after yellow fever vaccination. The CDR3 spans 13 residues. V was cut by 4 bases and J by 1 base, with 6 bases left in between. Germline assignment: CDR1 MGHDK and CDR2 SYGVNS. UMIs were added to TCR cDNA along with a universal primer site when it was made by 5'RACE template switching. TCRdb reprocessed the 5' RACE reads via MiXCR and lists one record per CDR3 protein. The sample lists under 500,000 distinct CDR3 sequences; roughly a sixth were seen once. This clonotype was observed a handful of times. Antigen unknown. This may be a read error, as it is one base from a much larger clone. Study-wide points: Abundant clonotypes (contaminants from the bulk population) could be present in FACS-sorted repertoires. Primary-vaccination clones mostly resurfaced post-booster (about 96% CD4, 75% to 90% CD8).

The sequence derives from a man younger than 35 who received the YFV17D yellow fever vaccine. Source: PBMCs, taken before the yellow fever booster vaccination. The chain carries TRBV25-1 and TRBJ2-3, with D perhaps matching TRBD2 (6 bases). The CDR3, as DNA: TGTGCCAGCAGTGCGGGGGGCACAGATACGCAGTATTTT. This gives the protein CASSAGGTDTQYF. The whole variable domain, filled in from reference TRBV25-1 and TRBJ2-3, reads EADIYQTPRYLVIGTGKKITLECSQTMGHDKMYWYQQDPGMELHLIHYSYGVNSTEKGDLSSESTVSRIRTEHFPLTLESARPSHTSQYLCASSAGGTDTQYFGPGTRLTVL.